This TCR beta chain is from a study of blood T cell repertoires in COVID-19. Looking at the study overall: In each case, the material was cDNA or gDNA derived from T cells, B-cell-depleted T cells, or PBMCs.

CDR1 is LNHNV and CDR2 is YYDKDF in the germline V gene (reference sequence). J lost 5 bases, V lost 3 bases, and 2 bases had no gene match. This CDR3 spans 14 amino acids. Original processing notes: It was from reference gene primer amplification that nucleated cell counts were estimated. TCRdb's copy holds only in-frame clones and misses some; the assay was immunoSEQ multiplex PCR. That table furnishes V, J and clone size, whereas the DNA furnished D and trimming. The profile covers under 150,000 clones, with almost 85% appearing a single time and around 13% taken by the ten largest. The rearrangement uses TRBV15 and TRBJ2-7, with 12 bases identical to TRBD1. The sequenced sample consisted of peripheral blood. This TCR came from a human donor in a cohort sampled during active COVID-19. The chain's CDR3 is CATSRGTGGNEQYF. CDR3 coding DNA: TGTGCCACCAGCAGGGGGACAGGGGGCAACGAGCAGTACTTC.